This TCR beta chain was found in a study of blood T cell repertoires in COVID-19. Before being deemed recovered, Cohort 3 donors had two negative PCRs, clearance, or symptom resolution. Here immunoSEQ multiplex PCR was the method, and the copy in TCRdb shows in-frame clones only, minus some. The repertoire holds hundreds of thousands of clones, with over 65% as singletons. This CDR3 is built from 18 residues. Germline-derived CDR1 and CDR2 are LGHNT and FRNRAP. V was cut by 7 bases and J by 0 bases, with 19 bases left in between. This TCR came from an older woman who had recovered from COVID-19. Sequenced material: PBMCs or T cells enriched from blood (not recorded which). V and J are TRBV12-5 and TRBJ2-6, with D possibly TRBD2 on 6 matching bases. The CDR3 spells CASVAERVPLSGANVLTF. Written as DNA, the CDR3 is TGTGCTAGTGTTGCTGAGCGGGTCCCCCTCTCTGGGGCCAACGTCCTGACTTTC.